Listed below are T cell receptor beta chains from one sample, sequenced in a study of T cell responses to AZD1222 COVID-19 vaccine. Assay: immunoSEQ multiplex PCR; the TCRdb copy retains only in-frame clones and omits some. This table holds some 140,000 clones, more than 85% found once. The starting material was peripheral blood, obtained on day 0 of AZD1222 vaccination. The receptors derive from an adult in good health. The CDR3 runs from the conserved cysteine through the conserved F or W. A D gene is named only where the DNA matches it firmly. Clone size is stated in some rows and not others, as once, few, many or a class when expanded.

DNA: TGTGCCAGTAGTGCAGACAGGGGCCCGGACTATGGCTACACCTTC
CDR3: CASSADRGPDYGYTF
V: TRBV19
size: -
J: TRBJ1-2
D: TRBD1

DNA: TGTGCCAGCAGCCCACCGACAGATAGGCCCACTGAAGCTTTCTTT
CDR3: CASSPPTDRPTEAFF
V: TRBV7-9
size: once
J: TRBJ1-1
D: -

DNA: TGTGCCAGCAGCTGGGGGACGGACACACTGAAAGCTTTCTTT
CDR3: CASSWGTDTLKAFF
V: TRBV5-5
size: -
J: TRBJ1-1
D: -

DNA: TGTGCCAGCAGCCAAGTGATGGGACAGGGGTCCGTCGAGCAGTACTTC
CDR3: CASSQVMGQGSVEQYF
V: TRBV3-1/TRBV3-2
size: -
J: TRBJ2-7
D: TRBD1

DNA: TGTGCCAGCAGTCCCCAAGAGACCCAGTACTTC
CDR3: CASSPQETQYF
V: TRBV12-3/TRBV12-4
size: few
J: TRBJ2-5
D: -

DNA: TGTGCCAGCAGCTTAATCCCCCCCCGGGGGGGGGAAGAGACCCAGTACTTC
CDR3: CASSLIPPRGGEETQYF
V: TRBV7-4
size: -
J: TRBJ2-5
D: TRBD2

DNA: TGTGCCAGCAGCACTGGGACTAGCGGGAGAGGCCAAGAGACCCAGTACTTC
CDR3: CASSTGTSGRGQETQYF
V: TRBV11-2
size: -
J: TRBJ2-5
D: TRBD2

DNA: TGTGCCTGGAGTGTAGACTTAGAGGAGACCCAGTACTTC
CDR3: CAWSVDLEETQYF
V: TRBV30
size: -
J: TRBJ2-5
D: -

DNA: TGTGCCAGCAGCTTGGCGCAGGGGGTCACTGAAGCTTTCTTT
CDR3: CASSLAQGVTEAFF
V: TRBV5-5
size: -
J: TRBJ1-1
D: TRBD1

DNA: TGTGCCAGCAGCGGCGATTTCGGGGGGGCGAACACCGGGGAGCTGTTTTTT
CDR3: CASSGDFGGANTGELFF
V: TRBV9
size: -
J: TRBJ2-2
D: TRBD2

DNA: TGTGCCAGTCAAGGACAGATCCATGGCTACACCTTC
CDR3: CASQGQIHGYTF
V: TRBV28
size: -
J: TRBJ1-2
D: -

DNA: TGTGCCGGTAGTTGGGGGACGGGCACCGGGGAGCTGTTTTTT
CDR3: CAGSWGTGTGELFF
V: TRBV28
size: -
J: TRBJ2-2
D: -

DNA: TGTGCCAGCAGTTACACCCCACGCAACACTGAAGCTTTCTTT
CDR3: CASSYTPRNTEAFF
V: TRBV6-2/TRBV6-3
size: once
J: TRBJ1-1
D: -

DNA: TGTGCCAGCAGCTTGTTTGTGGGTGGTGCAGATACGCAGTATTTT
CDR3: CASSLFVGGADTQYF
V: TRBV5-4
size: -
J: TRBJ2-3
D: -

DNA: TGTGCCAGCAGTGGATCGACAGGGCGGGACACTGAAGCTTTCTTT
CDR3: CASSGSTGRDTEAFF
V: TRBV2
size: -
J: TRBJ1-1
D: TRBD1

DNA: TGTGCCAGCAGCCAAGGCAACGGGGTCTATGGCTACACCTTC
CDR3: CASSQGNGVYGYTF
V: TRBV4-2
size: -
J: TRBJ1-2
D: -

DNA: TGTGCCAGCAGCCCCTCTCGGTTTCAGGGTGAGACCCAGTACTTC
CDR3: CASSPSRFQGETQYF
V: TRBV7-6
size: -
J: TRBJ2-5
D: -

DNA: TGTGCCAGCAGTTACTCGGCAGCGAATCAGCCCCAGCATTTT
CDR3: CASSYSAANQPQHF
V: TRBV6-5
size: few
J: TRBJ1-5
D: -

DNA: TGTGCCAGCATTGCCGGGACATCGCCCGAAAAACTGTTTTTT
CDR3: CASIAGTSPEKLFF
V: TRBV6-5
size: -
J: TRBJ1-4
D: -

DNA: TGTGCCAGCAGCTTAGCCCAGGGAGGCACCGGGGAGCTGTTTTTT
CDR3: CASSLAQGGTGELFF
V: TRBV11-2
size: -
J: TRBJ2-2
D: -

DNA: TGTGCCAGCAGCTCCCGACTAGCGACGATCCACGAGCAGTACTTC
CDR3: CASSSRLATIHEQYF
V: TRBV7-8
size: -
J: TRBJ2-7
D: TRBD2

DNA: TGTGCCAGTAGTATAGGACCTTCCAATGAGCAGTTCTTC
CDR3: CASSIGPSNEQFF
V: TRBV19
size: -
J: TRBJ2-1
D: -

DNA: TGTGCCACCAGCGGGGCGGGTATCGAGCAGTACTTC
CDR3: CATSGAGIEQYF
V: TRBV15
size: few
J: TRBJ2-7
D: -

DNA: TGTGCCAGCAGCTTAGGGACAGGGGGCGCAGATACGCAGTATTTT
CDR3: CASSLGTGGADTQYF
V: TRBV13
size: -
J: TRBJ2-3
D: TRBD1

DNA: TGTGCCAGCAGCCCCCGACAGAGGGTGGGCGAAAAACTGTTTTTT
CDR3: CASSPRQRVGEKLFF
V: TRBV14
size: -
J: TRBJ1-4
D: -

DNA: TGCGCCAGCAGCTCCGGTGTCACAGGGGGAGGCTACACCTTC
CDR3: CASSSGVTGGGYTF
V: TRBV5-1
size: -
J: TRBJ1-2
D: TRBD1

DNA: TGTGCCAGCAGTGAGAGGGAGAACACTGAAGCTTTCTTT
CDR3: CASSERENTEAFF
V: TRBV6-2/TRBV6-3
size: many
J: TRBJ1-1
D: -

DNA: TGTGCCAGCAGCGACCTTCGCGATGAGCAGTTCTTC
CDR3: CASSDLRDEQFF
V: TRBV9
size: once
J: TRBJ2-1
D: -

DNA: TGTGCCAGCAGTTTGGGGGGGGCTAATGAAAAACTGTTTTTT
CDR3: CASSLGGANEKLFF
V: TRBV28
size: -
J: TRBJ1-4
D: -

DNA: TGTGCCAGCAGCTTAGCGCCGGCAGTCAATCAGCCCCAGCATTTT
CDR3: CASSLAPAVNQPQHF
V: TRBV7-8
size: -
J: TRBJ1-5
D: -

DNA: TGCAGTGCTGTACCTACTGATGAGCAGTTCTTC
CDR3: CSAVPTDEQFF
V: TRBV20-1
size: -
J: TRBJ2-1
D: -

DNA: TGTGCCAGCAGTCGCCAGAACTATGGCTACACCTTC
CDR3: CASSRQNYGYTF
V: TRBV27
size: -
J: TRBJ1-2
D: -

DNA: TGTGCCTGGACGCACGGACAGGGGTCCCCTTTGGAGCAGTACTTC
CDR3: CAWTHGQGSPLEQYF
V: TRBV30
size: -
J: TRBJ2-7
D: TRBD1

DNA: TGTGCCAGTAGTATCGTCGGGACAGCAAATCAGCCCCAGCATTTT
CDR3: CASSIVGTANQPQHF
V: TRBV19
size: -
J: TRBJ1-5
D: TRBD1

DNA: TGCGCCAGCAGCACAAGACAGAAAGTACAAGAGACCCAGTACTTC
CDR3: CASSTRQKVQETQYF
V: TRBV5-1
size: -
J: TRBJ2-5
D: -

DNA: TGTGCCAGCAGCTTCAGGGGCGAGCTCTCTGGAAACACCATCTACCATTTT
CDR3: CASSFRGELSGNTIYHF
V: TRBV7-8
size: -
J: TRBJ1-3
D: -

DNA: TGTGCCAGCAGTTTCTCGGGACAGGGTTACTACGAGCAGTATTTC
CDR3: CASSFSGQGYYEQYF
V: TRBV27
size: once
J: TRBJ2-7
D: TRBD1